This T cell receptor beta chain was sequenced during a study of OX40 agonist ivuxolimab in advanced cancers. This clone was seen just once. No antigen is known for it. The protocol was immunoSEQ multiplex PCR, while the TCRdb copy is restricted to in-frame clones and leaves out a portion. The sample shows about 52,000 clones, roughly 94% of them seen only once. CDR1 and CDR2 from the germline V gene are SGHAT and FQNNGV. This CDR3 spans 12 amino acids. V was cut by 5 bases and J by 9 bases, with 11 bases left in between. It was autoimmune disease history or systemic immunosuppression that excluded patients. General study points: Among the lowest levels of clonal expansion were found in partial responders at 0.1-3.0 mg/kg. At 0.1 to 3.0 mg/kg and by week 6, CD4+ and CD8+ T cells in the blood had expanded clonally.

J is TRBJ2-1 and V is TRBV11-2, with D unresolved. The sequencing here drew on CD4+ or CD8+ T cells sorted from blood, taken in a trial of the OX40 agonist ivuxolimab. The TCR was taken from an adult with an advanced solid tumor such as melanoma, head and neck, liver or kidney cancer. The CDR3 region is CASSEPGGEQFF. The CDR3 coding sequence is TGTGCCAGCAGCGAACCTGGCGGTGAGCAGTTCTTC.